This T cell receptor beta chain was observed in a study of low-dose radiotherapy and immunotherapy resistance in tumors. CDR1 is LNHDA, CDR2 SQIVND, per germline (reference sequence). This CDR3 has 11 residues. V gave up 4 bases and J gave up 1 base, with 1 base separating them. Primers targeting TRAV and TRBV primed first-strand cDNA, covering alpha and beta chains. PCR amplification of the TCRs was performed with Phusion for 20 PCR cycles, and it relied on a constant-region primer together with a V-primer adapter. TCRdb redid the calling of the reads with MiXCR, one entry per CDR3 protein. The data show approximately 90,000 distinct CDR3 sequences, around 9.2% seen once. This clonotype occurred many times. Time point meaning: before trial treatment.

This chain uses TRBV19 with TRBJ1-2; no reliable D call. This TCR was recovered from a male donor with prostate cancer. The specimen was PBMCs, collected before treatment. CDR3 loop: CASSNNYGYTF. The CDR3 bases are TGTGCCAGTAGTAATAACTATGGCTACACCTTC.